These T cell receptor beta chains were read from a single sample in a study of CD8+CD57+ T cells in acquired aplastic anemia. TCRdb reprocessed the reads via MiXCR and lists one record per CDR3 protein. The sample holds 150,000 to 200,000 distinct CDR3 sequences; approximately 44% are singletons and the top ten take approximately 1.1%. Material for sequencing was sorted CD4+, CD8+, or CD8+CD57+ T cells (not recorded which) from PBMCs. The origin of the receptors is a human donor in good health. The CDR3 runs from the conserved cysteine through the conserved F or W. A D gene is named only where the DNA matches it firmly. Clone size, where shown, is once, few, many, or a class for clones that have expanded.

TGTGCCAGCAGGCGACAGGGCACCGGGGAGCTGTTTTTT	CASRRQGTGELFF	many	TRBV12-3/TRBV12-4	TRBD1	TRBJ2-2
TGTGCCATCAGCGGGGGGGGGACAGCCGCAGATACGCAGTATTTT	CAISGGGTAADTQYF	many	TRBV10-3	-	TRBJ2-3
TGTGCCAGCAGCCCCGGGAGGTCAGGGGAGACCCAGTACTTC	CASSPGRSGETQYF	many	TRBV6-5	TRBD2	TRBJ2-5
TGCGGGTGGGAGGCCCACACAGATACGCAGTATTTT	CGWEAHTDTQYF	-	TRBV29-1	-	TRBJ2-3
TGTGCCAGCAGCTTAGTAGGGTCTAGCGGGAGGAGAGAGACCCAGTACTTC	CASSLVGSSGRRETQYF	many	TRBV7-2	TRBD2	TRBJ2-5
TGTGCCTGGACCTTACTAGCGGGAGAAGGGGCCCAGTACTTC	CAWTLLAGEGAQYF	many	TRBV30	TRBD2	TRBJ2-5
TGTGCCAGCAGCCCACGGGTAGGCTCTGGAAACACCATATATTTT	CASSPRVGSGNTIYF	many	TRBV11-2	-	TRBJ1-3
TGTGCCAGCAGTGGACACGCGATCTACGAGCAGTACTTC	CASSGHAIYEQYF	-	TRBV7-3	-	TRBJ2-7
TGTGCCAGCAGTTTAGCGGGACGGCAAGAGACCCAGTACTTC	CASSLAGRQETQYF	many	TRBV27	-	TRBJ2-5
TGTGCCATCAGCCCCGGGAGAGATAATTCACCCCTCCACTTT	CAISPGRDNSPLHF	-	TRBV10-3	-	TRBJ1-6
TGTGCCAGCAGTGAAGAGGGGACAGGTAATCAGCCCCAGCATTTT	CASSEEGTGNQPQHF	-	TRBV2	TRBD1	TRBJ1-5
TGCAGCGTTGGGACTGTCTACGAGCAGTACTTC	CSVGTVYEQYF	-	TRBV29-1	-	TRBJ2-7
TGTGCCAGCAGCTTAAACTCGGATCAGCCCCAGCATTTT	CASSLNSDQPQHF	-	TRBV7-3	-	TRBJ1-5
TGCGCCAGCAGCTTGGAGGCTAGTGATTTCAATGAGCAGTTCTTC	CASSLEASDFNEQFF	many	TRBV5-1	-	TRBJ2-1
TGTGCCAGCAGCGTAGCAAGCTCGGGGGATCAGCCCCAGCATTTT	CASSVASSGDQPQHF	-	TRBV9	-	TRBJ1-5
TGCAGTGCCCACGGGGGTGGAACCGGGGAGCTGTTTTTT	CSAHGGGTGELFF	many	TRBV20-1	-	TRBJ2-2
TGTGCCAGCTCACCAATGCCAGGGGGCGAGAACACCGGGGAGCTGTTTTTT	CASSPMPGGENTGELFF	-	TRBV18	TRBD1	TRBJ2-2
TGTGCCAGCAGTTACTCCTCGTCAAGGAACACTGAAGCTTTCTTT	CASSYSSSRNTEAFF	many	TRBV6-5	-	TRBJ1-1
TGTGCCAGCAGTCTGGCGGGGGGGCGTATGCTGTTTTTT	CASSLAGGRMLFF	-	TRBV7-8	TRBD2	TRBJ2-2
TGTGCCATCAGTGAGGCTAGGGGCTATGGCTACACCTTC	CAISEARGYGYTF	-	TRBV10-3	-	TRBJ1-2
TGCAGCGTTGAGACACTTCTCACAGATACGCAGTATTTT	CSVETLLTDTQYF	-	TRBV29-1	-	TRBJ2-3
TGCAGCGTTGTGGTAGGGGGGGGAGATACGCAGTATTTT	CSVVVGGGDTQYF	-	TRBV29-1	-	TRBJ2-3
TGTGCCAGCAGTGCGGGACAGGGCTACGAGCAGTACTTC	CASSAGQGYEQYF	-	TRBV25-1	TRBD1	TRBJ2-7
TGTGCCAGCACCAGAGTTGGGGGAGATAGAAACACCATATATTTT	CASTRVGGDRNTIYF	-	TRBV7-9	-	TRBJ1-3
TGTGCCAGCAGCTTCGGGGTTGGGGAGACCCAGTACTTC	CASSFGVGETQYF	many	TRBV5-4	-	TRBJ2-5
TGTGCCAGCAGTTACGGCCTCAGAGCGGGGGGCATTCAGTACTTC	CASSYGLRAGGIQYF	few	TRBV6-2/TRBV6-3	TRBD2	TRBJ2-4